This T cell receptor (beta chain) is from a study of T cell responses to AZD1222 COVID-19 vaccine. Whole-study findings and limits: The study found vaccine-associated CD4 TCRs spanning spike, dominant at 160-218 and 743-854. Donors, mostly white British, included more females; clonal diversity was possibly underestimated. Baseline testing showed seropositivity in only a handful of AZD1222 recipients.

Analyses pooled second doses at about 4 or about 12 weeks. Per the germline V gene, CDR1 is MNHEY and CDR2 is SVGAGI. This CDR3 has 11 residues. V was cut by 3 bases and J by 7 bases, with 7 bases left in between. About this clone itself: Its antigen is undetermined.

Profiling relied on immunoSEQ multiplex PCR, and the TCRdb table lists in-frame clones only, not all of them. Here the sample spans about 45,000 clones, approximately 80% being singletons. The J gene is TRBJ2-7, the V gene TRBV6-5, with D uncertain. This TCR derives from an adult who received the AZD1222 COVID-19 vaccine. The specimen comprised peripheral blood, sampled 28 days after the second AZD1222 dose. The CDR3 coding sequence is TGTGCCAGCAGTTATTTGGGAGAGCAGTACTTC. Translating it yields CASSYLGEQYF.